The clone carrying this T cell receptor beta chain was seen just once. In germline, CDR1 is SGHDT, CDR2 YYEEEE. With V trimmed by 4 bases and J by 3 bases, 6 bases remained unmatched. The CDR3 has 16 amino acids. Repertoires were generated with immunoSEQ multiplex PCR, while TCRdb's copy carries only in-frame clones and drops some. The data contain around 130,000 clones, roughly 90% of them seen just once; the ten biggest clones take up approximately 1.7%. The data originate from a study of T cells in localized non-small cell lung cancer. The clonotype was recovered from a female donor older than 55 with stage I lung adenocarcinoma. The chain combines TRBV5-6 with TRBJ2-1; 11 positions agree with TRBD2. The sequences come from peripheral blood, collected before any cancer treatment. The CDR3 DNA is TGTGCCAGCAGCATGACTAGCGGGGTAATCTACAATGAGCAGTTCTTC. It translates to CASSMTSGVIYNEQFF.